Listed below are T cell receptor beta chains from one sample, sequenced in a study of cytomegalovirus exposure and HLA in healthy donors. Clones were read by immunoSEQ multiplex PCR, and TCRdb kept only the in-frame ones, dropping some. The sample records roughly 120,000 clones, approximately 70% being singletons. Sequencing used PBMCs. The receptors shown here come from a man aged 35 to 55 in good health and CMV-seronegative. Each CDR3 is given with its conserved first and last residue. Where a row states a size, it is once, few, many or the class of an expanded clone; other rows omit it.

CDR3aa	v_gene	abundance	j_gene
CASSPANMNTEAFF	TRBV18	.	TRBJ1-1
CASSQDWAVGSATNYGYTF	TRBV4-3	.	TRBJ1-2
CAWGPTGAFF	TRBV30	.	TRBJ1-1
CAWKGTGVGYPF	TRBV30	.	TRBJ1-2
CSSSSSSYEQYF	TRBV7-9	.	TRBJ2-7
CASSLKGQGFMNTEAFF	TRBV7-6	.	TRBJ1-1
CASSDGQGTLYEQYF	TRBV6-1	few	TRBJ2-7
CASSQGGLYEQYF	TRBV18	.	TRBJ2-7
CASSIGPGTSYGYTF	TRBV19	.	TRBJ1-2
CASSYGTSGGDGELFF	TRBV11-1	.	TRBJ2-2
CASSLDGTGGEKLFF	TRBV7-9	.	TRBJ1-4
CASSPLRTSGRLEQFF	TRBV27	.	TRBJ2-1
CASSPRAGSNTEAFF	TRBV4-2	.	TRBJ1-1
CASSAGGTANYGYTF	TRBV2	.	TRBJ1-2
CASSPWTGEDTQYF	TRBV27	.	TRBJ2-3
CASSFTSGGAADTQYF	TRBV11-1	.	TRBJ2-3
CASSLFRVRNQPQHF	TRBV28	.	TRBJ1-5
CASSLQGGQPQHF	TRBV28	.	TRBJ1-5
CASTPPDRDGYTF	TRBV19	.	TRBJ1-2
CASSPGQVNEQFF	TRBV19	.	TRBJ2-1
CASSLRGNTEAFF	TRBV5-1	.	TRBJ1-1
CATSRDRGGDINTQYF	TRBV15	.	TRBJ2-3
CASSIGRADQPQHF	TRBV19	.	TRBJ1-5
CASSPGAERHNEKLFF	TRBV18	.	TRBJ1-4
CASSATAGRETQYF	TRBV18	.	TRBJ2-5
CASSVAEISPLHF	TRBV9	once	TRBJ1-6
CAWSVILGAYYGYPF	TRBV30	.	TRBJ1-2
CASSSSGGHTGELFF	TRBV6-4	few	TRBJ2-2